The 29 T cell receptor beta chains below all came from one sample that was sequenced in a study of blood T cells in healthy people across ages. Together with a sample-barcoded 5' primer, a J-beta primer mix was included in a second PCR lasting 7 to 11 cycles. Via MiXCR, TCRdb re-called the 5' RACE reads, giving one row per CDR3 protein. The sample includes about 630,000 distinct CDR3 sequences, over 20% of them seen just once. Material for sequencing was blood. The source of these receptors is a man between 65 and 80 years old in good health.

This clonotype was seen ten or more times. The chain employs TRBV5-6 and TRBJ1-4, with D possibly being TRBD1 (6 bases). The V end lost 4 bases, the J end lost 8 bases, and 12 bases lay between the germline ends. Per the germline V gene, CDR1 is SGHDT and CDR2 is YYEEEE. The CDR3 runs to 13 residues. The CDR3 loop reads CASSLPTGEKLFF. Here the CDR3 DNA reads TGTGCCAGCAGCCTACCGACAGGCGAAAAACTGTTTTTT.

In its sample, this clonotype was seen a few times. The V call is TRBV18, the J call TRBJ2-5, with TRBD1 identical over 8 bases. Germline trimming cut 4 bases from V and 5 bases from J; bases unmatched to any gene: 9. Germline lookup yields CDR1 KGHSH and CDR2 LQKENI. The CDR3 contains 15 residues. The CDR3, as DNA: TGTGCCAGCTCACAAAGGACAGGGTCTGAGGAGACCCAGTACTTC. Amino acid sequence: CASSQRTGSEETQYF.

This clonotype was counted at least ten times. The J gene is TRBJ2-4, the V gene TRBV12-3 or TRBV12-4; D uncertain. The CDR3 sequence is 14 residues long. Deletions cut 2 bases from V and 5 bases from J, with 10 bases between. CDR3 coding DNA: TGTGCCAGCAGTTTATCTGGTTTCCAAAACATTCAGTACTTC. As protein: CASSLSGFQNIQYF.

This clonotype appeared once. The chain carries TRBV9 and TRBJ1-2; D remains ambiguous. Trimming stripped 3 bases from V and 2 bases from J, with 11 bases between. Germline CDR1 and CDR2: SGDLS and YYNGEE. The CDR3 loop spans 14 amino acids. The CDR3 loop reads CASSAPSGNYGYTF. In DNA, the CDR3 is TGTGCCAGCAGCGCCCCGTCCGGGAACTATGGCTACACCTTC.

The chain uses TRBV18 and TRBJ1-1; tentative D call: TRBD1 (6 bases). V was cut by 6 bases and J by 3 bases, with 11 bases left in between. There are 13 residues in the CDR3. Per the germline V gene, CDR1 is KGHSH and CDR2 is LQKENI. CDR3 DNA sequence: TGTGCCAGCTCGCGACAGGTGGACACTGAAGCTTTCTTT. This gives the protein CASSRQVDTEAFF.

This clonotype was seen more than once but under ten times. The chain recombines TRBV11-2 with TRBJ2-5, with 9 bases identical to TRBD2. V shed 1 base and J 6 bases; nucleotides not matched to a gene: 3. Germline V CDR1 and CDR2: SGHAT, FQNNGV. CDR3 length equals 14 residues. This CDR3 is CASSLGSSGKTQYF. The CDR3 nucleotides read TGTGCCAGCAGCTTAGGATCTAGCGGGAAGACCCAGTACTTC.

The V and J genes are TRBV7-2 and TRBJ2-5; 11 bases align to TRBD2. The ends lost 4 bases at V and 5 bases at J; junction bases unmatched: 9. The CDR3 extends over 16 amino acids. The germline gives CDR1 SGHTA, CDR2 FQGNSA. The CDR3, as DNA: TGTGCCAGCAGCTCAATAGCGGGAGGGCGACCGGAGACCCAGTACTTC. Its protein product is CASSSIAGGRPETQYF.

In this sample, this clonotype turned up a few times. Sequence at one end of the junction differs from germline and may be a read error. The chain has TRBV6-5 and TRBJ2-5, with D hard to call. From germline, CDR1 is MNHEY and CDR2 SVGAGI. The CDR3 is made up of 12 amino acids. The CDR3 DNA follows: TGTGCCTGCAGTTACTCGATGGAGACCCAGTACTTC. Its translation is CACSYSMETQYF.

V is TRBV20-1 and J is TRBJ2-5, with 7 bases aligning to TRBD2. CDR1 and CDR2 (germline): DFQATT, SNEGSKA (reference sequence). Trimming took 4 bases from V and 2 from J; bases not matched to a gene: 7. The CDR3 sequence is 14 residues long. This chain's CDR3 is CSAIVAGPQETQYF. CDR3 bases: TGCAGTGCTATTGTAGCGGGCCCACAAGAGACCCAGTACTTC.

This clonotype was recorded a few times. The junction does not match germline at one end; this may be a read error. CDR3 bases: TGCAGCGCCGAGGACGGGGAGAACGCTGAAGCTTTCTTT. This gives the protein CSAEDGENAEAFF. This chain joins TRBV29-1 and TRBJ1-1; unclear D gene. The germline V gene encodes CDR1 SQVTM and CDR2 ANQGSEA. This CDR3 is built from 13 residues.

V gene TRBV3-1 combines with J gene TRBJ2-1; D possibly uses TRBD1 or TRBD2 (5 bases each). The CDR3 totals 16 residues. Deletions cut 1 base from V and 4 bases from J, with 14 bases between. The germline V gene encodes CDR1 LGHDT and CDR2 YNNKEL (reference sequence). The CDR3 spells CASSQAVGTYYNEQFF. Written as DNA, the CDR3 is TGTGCCAGCAGCCAAGCGGTAGGGACCTATTACAATGAGCAGTTCTTC.

V is TRBV27 and J is TRBJ1-1, with TRBD1 matching 7 bases. CDR1 is MNHEY, CDR2 SMNVEV, per germline (reference sequence). The trim removed 4 bases at V and 1 base at J, leaving 3 bases unmatched. The CDR3 totals 14 residues. The CDR3, as DNA: TGTGCCAGCAGTTGGGACAGCGGGAACACTGAAGCTTTCTTT. Translation: CASSWDSGNTEAFF.

This clonotype was found many times. The rearrangement uses TRBV20-1 and TRBJ1-1; D is uncertain. The CDR3 covers 15 residues. V gave up 1 base and J gave up 1 base, with 13 bases separating them. CDR1 is DFQATT and CDR2 is SNEGSKA in the germline V gene (reference sequence). DNA for the CDR3: TGCAGTGCTAGAGCAGCGGGGTCGGGGAACACTGAAGCTTTCTTT. This gives the protein CSARAAGSGNTEAFF.

This clonotype was counted a few times. Its ends do not fully match the called genes, so a read error is possible. V and J are TRBV28 and TRBJ2-5; D is ambiguous. Per germline, CDR1 MDHEN and CDR2 SYDVKM. CDR3 length equals 12 residues. This CDR3 reads CASKSLQGTQYF. The CDR3 DNA sequence: TGTGCCAGCAAATCCCTCCAAGGGACCCAGTACTTC.

J is TRBJ1-5 and V is TRBV6-6; 7 bases agree with TRBD1. CDR1 and CDR2 (germline): MNHNY, SVGAGI (reference sequence). The CDR3 is 17 residues long. Losses at the gene ends were 6 bases for V and 0 bases for J; bases not matched to a gene: 11. This CDR3 reads CASSGTLGTVSNQPQHF. DNA for the CDR3: TGTGCCAGCAGCGGGACCTTGGGGACAGTTAGCAATCAGCCCCAGCATTTT.

This clonotype was seen more than once but under ten times. This chain uses TRBV20-1 with TRBJ2-1, with D possibly being TRBD2 (6 bases). Per the germline V gene, CDR1 is DFQATT and CDR2 is SNEGSKA (reference sequence). The CDR3 is 15 amino acids. The V gene lost 0 bases and the J gene lost 0 bases, with 9 bases spanning the gap. DNA for the CDR3: TGCAGTGCTAGAGATACCGGGAGCTCCTACAATGAGCAGTTCTTC. Protein product: CSARDTGSSYNEQFF.

This clonotype was recorded at least ten times. The chain carries TRBV28 and TRBJ2-7; the match to TRBD1 covers 11 bases. V was pared by 5 bases and J by 5 bases, with 8 bases of the junction left unmatched. The length of the CDR3 is 15 residues. CDR1 and CDR2 from the germline V gene are MDHEN and SYDVKM. CDR3 nucleotide sequence: TGTGCCAGCAGTCTAGGGACAGGGGGTTTCGACGAGCAGTACTTC. Translating it yields CASSLGTGGFDEQYF.

This clonotype has a single count. V usage is TRBV5-1 and J usage is TRBJ2-1, with 8 nucleotides matching TRBD2. CDR3 length: 16 residues. V trimming: 0 bases; J trimming: 4 bases; junction bases outside the gene matches: 6. Looked up from germline, CDR1 is SGHRS and CDR2 is YFSETQ. CDR3 region: CASSLASGSGYNEQFF. In DNA form, the CDR3 reads TGCGCCAGCAGCTTGGCCAGCGGGAGTGGTTACAATGAGCAGTTCTTC.

This clonotype was counted between two and nine times. A much larger clone differs from this one at a single base, so this may be a read error. V usage is TRBV12-3 or TRBV12-4 and J usage is TRBJ1-1; 7 bases match TRBD1. V trimming: 3 bases; J trimming: 2 bases; junction bases outside the gene matches: 6. The CDR3 is 15 amino acids. The CDR3 DNA reads as TGTGCCAGCAGTTTGGGGGCAGGGGGAAACACTGAAGCTTTCTTT. Translated, it gives CASSLGAGGNTEAFF.

Only one count was recorded for this clonotype. The chain links TRBV9 to TRBJ2-3, with D possibly being TRBD1 (5 bases). Germline CDR1 is SGDLS and CDR2 is YYNGEE. V was pared by 2 bases and J by 1 base, with 11 bases between. There are 15 residues in the CDR3. CDR3 coding DNA: TGTGCCAGCAGCGTTGGCAGGGTGGGCACAGATACGCAGTATTTT. Translating gives CASSVGRVGTDTQYF.

This rearrangement joins TRBV4-1 to TRBJ2-7; D not certain. The CDR3 runs 14 residues. Germline CDR1 is MGHRA and CDR2 is YSYEKL. V was cut by 5 bases and J by 0 bases, with 11 bases left in between. CDR3 in amino acids: CASSYQVNSYEQYF. For the CDR3, the DNA is TGCGCCAGCAGCTATCAGGTTAACTCCTACGAGCAGTACTTC.

This sequence joins TRBV5-1 and TRBJ2-5; D remains ambiguous. V lost 0 bases to trimming and J lost 5 bases, with 11 bases between them. There are 14 residues in the CDR3. CDR1 is SGHRS, CDR2 YFSETQ, per germline. The chain's CDR3 is CASSLEGRAETQYF. In DNA form, the CDR3 reads TGCGCCAGCAGCTTGGAGGGAAGGGCCGAGACCCAGTACTTC.

This clonotype was found a few times. CDR3 in DNA: TGCAGTGCTAGACGCGGGACTAGCGGGAGCAATGAGCAGTTCTTC. It is translated as CSARRGTSGSNEQFF. The V and J genes are TRBV20-1 and TRBJ2-5, with 14 nucleotides matching TRBD2. Near its end, the DNA agrees better with TRBJ2-1, so the J call may be wrong. This CDR3 spans 15 amino acids. Germline CDR1 reads DFQATT; CDR2 reads SNEGSKA (reference sequence).

Only a few counts were recorded for this clonotype. A read error is possible here, since a much larger clone lies one base away. Because it lacks the conserved phenylalanine or tryptophan at the end, this CDR3 is likely a read error. This sequence joins TRBV7-2 and TRBJ2-4, with TRBD2 matching 7 bases. Germline CDR1 and CDR2: SGHTA and FQGNSA. V gave up 1 base and J gave up 8 bases; unmatched junction bases: 5. This CDR3 has 14 residues. CDR3 DNA sequence: TGTGCCAGCAGCTTAGACGCGGGAGAATACATTCAGTACCTC. This sequence encodes CASSLDAGEYIQYL.

This clonotype showed up just a few times. The chain employs TRBV9 and TRBJ2-1, with TRBD2 matching 14 bases. CDR1 and CDR2 from the germline V gene are SGDLS and YYNGEE. J gave up 9 bases and V 4 bases, and 6 bases lay outside the gene matches. There are 15 residues in the CDR3. The CDR3 coding sequence is TGTGCCAGCAGCCCGGGACTAGCGGGAGCTGTTGAGCAGTTCTTC. Protein: CASSPGLAGAVEQFF.

In its sample, this clonotype was seen a few times. The rearrangement joins TRBV5-1 to TRBJ2-2, with 8 bases fitting TRBD2. The V and J ends lost 4 bases and 4 bases, in that order; junction bases with no gene match: 6. Germline CDR1 reads SGHRS; CDR2 reads YFSETQ. The CDR3 runs 15 residues. The CDR3 nucleotides are TGCGCCAGCAGCGGTCCAGCGGGAGCCACCGGGGAGCTGTTTTTT. Translated: CASSGPAGATGELFF.

This clonotype occurred a few times. V usage is TRBV12-3 or TRBV12-4 and J usage is TRBJ2-5; no clear D gene. This CDR3 is 14 amino acids long. V was clipped by 3 bases and J by 0 bases, with 8 bases between them. CDR3 in amino acids: CASSFGNHQETQYF. As DNA, the CDR3 is TGTGCCAGCAGTTTTGGGAATCACCAAGAGACCCAGTACTTC.

V and J are TRBV5-1 and TRBJ2-5; no firm D call. Germline assignment: CDR1 SGHRS and CDR2 YFSETQ. This CDR3 contains 16 residues. V gave up 0 bases and J gave up 5 bases, with 17 bases separating them. In nucleotides, the CDR3 is TGCGCCAGCAGCTTGGAACGTCCGTCAGCCGGGGAGACCCAGTACTTC. It is translated as CASSLERPSAGETQYF.

On this clonotype itself: Being one base from a much bigger clone, this may be a read error. The chain uses TRBV3-1 and TRBJ2-2; D possibly matches TRBD1 or TRBD2 (5 bases each). V was cut by 4 bases and J by 8 bases, with 17 bases left in between. Germline lookup yields CDR1 LGHDT and CDR2 YNNKEL (reference sequence). This CDR3 has 15 residues. CDR3 sequence: CASSRGVPGFGELFF. Here the CDR3 DNA reads TGTGCCAGCAGCCGAGGGGTACCAGGATTTGGGGAGCTGTTTTTT.